One T cell receptor beta chain is described in this entry. Its target is not known. From germline, CDR1 is SGHNT and CDR2 YYREEE (reference sequence). Trimming at V came to 4 bases and at J to 5 bases, leaving 8 bases not matched to a gene. The CDR3 is made up of 14 amino acids. These data come from a study of T cells after yellow fever vaccination. General study findings and limits: From the bulk population, abundant clonotypes could contaminate and appear within FACS-sorted repertoires.

Each CDR3 protein is one row after TCRdb ran MiXCR on the 5' RACE reads. The sample gives under 600,000 distinct CDR3 sequences, around an eighth of which show up once; over 12% is in the top ten. The sample here was PBMCs, taken on the day of the yellow fever booster vaccination. The V call is TRBV5-4, the J call TRBJ2-7, with 8 bases identical to TRBD1. The sequence was obtained from a man younger than 40 who received the YFV17D yellow fever vaccine. This CDR3 reads CASSRTGSFNEQYF. The CDR3 region has the DNA TGTGCCAGCAGCAGGACAGGGTCTTTCAACGAGCAGTACTTC.